The source of this T cell receptor (beta chain) is a study of blood T cell repertoires in COVID-19. About the study: T cells, B-cell-depleted T cells, or PBMCs supplied cDNA or gDNA.

Germline values: CDR1 KGHSH, CDR2 LQKENI. The CDR3 runs to 12 residues. The V and J ends lost 2 bases and 6 bases respectively, with 8 bases between them. Under the authors' procedure: Reference gene primers were amplified, and this amplification served to estimate nucleated cell counts. Clones were read by immunoSEQ multiplex PCR, and TCRdb kept only the in-frame ones, dropping some. V, J and clone size are those of that table, while D and trimming were read from the DNA. In the table there are under 20,000 clones, around 80% of which are singletons. The V gene is TRBV18, the J gene TRBJ2-7; tentatively, D is TRBD1 (5 bases). The sequenced sample was peripheral blood. The clonotype was recovered from a human donor in a cohort sampled during active COVID-19. The CDR3: CASSPSGAEQYF. The DNA of the CDR3 is TGTGCCAGCTCACCAAGTGGGGCCGAGCAGTACTTC.